This T cell receptor (beta chain) was captured in a study of blood T cells in healthy people across ages (dated by TCRdb to between 2015 and 2017). Context from the whole study: In model experiments, roughly one uniquely barcoded TCR beta cDNA molecule per two T cells was captured by template switching. Age-related changes in TCR beta repertoire diversity were measured in the study by deep sequencing normalized with unique cDNA molecular identifiers. The donors were divided into four age groups: young (average around 16 years), middle-aged (about 39), aged (approximately 62) and long-lived (82). To avoid experimental bias, donors of different ages were distributed randomly across sequencing lanes. Using the same blood draw, the study looked at two additional independent replicas of 1 million unique cDNA reads for two donors, one aged 18 to 30 and the other aged 80 or older.

General study outcomes and caveats: There was a strong correlation between observed TCR beta diversity and the percentage of naive T cells measured by flow cytometry. Total diversity estimates from one million sequenced T cells were considered lower bounds and underestimates. Conclusive comparison of naive and antigen-experienced compartments was prevented by the profiling of bulk unsorted PBMCs. As age increased, observed TCR beta diversity per million T cells dropped in a roughly linear way, and a significant reduction was already evident by age 40. The long-lived group showed more naive CD4+ T cells, fewer expanded clones and increased TCR diversity than the aged group, suggesting age selection. Because donor CMV infection status was unknown, age-related changes in expanded clonotypes were potentially confounded.

Donors were about 36 systemically healthy Caucasian individuals from Russia aged roughly 6 to 95 years. Each donor gave around 9.8 milliliters of peripheral blood, collected into EDTA-treated Vacutainer tubes. Ficoll-Paque density-gradient centrifugation was used to isolate PBMCs, with at least 6.5 million obtained per sample. Total RNA was extracted from PBMCs with Trizol reagent, with at least 6 micrograms obtained per sample. For every donor, flow cytometry on a PBMC aliquot measured the percentage of naive CD45RAhigh/CD27high T cells. Concerning this clonotype: This receptor's antigen is unknown. Per-base qualities were not stored, and no clone one base away is much larger.

Libraries were built with 5' RACE. The reads were generated on an Illumina HiSeq 2500. The second PCR ran for about 6 to 11 cycles and used a J-beta primer mix along with a sample-barcoded 5' primer. Each TCR beta cDNA molecule received a unique molecular identifier from a template-switch 5' adaptor carrying 12 random nucleotides. Each sample yielded at least 2.5 million CDR3-containing paired-end reads. All of the RNA was converted into first-strand cDNA using the Mint cDNA synthesis kit, with a TRBC-specific oligonucleotide serving as the primer. Following uracil-DNA glycosylase treatment, a first 18-cycle PCR with universal primers M1SS and BC2_uni_R was performed on all cDNA. The original methods were these. For normalization, 1 million high-quality reads, each with a distinct molecular identifier, were randomly selected from each sample. Reads sharing molecular identifiers were discarded rather than binned into consensus sequences. MiTCR, run with a Q25 quality threshold and the strictest error-elimination algorithm, handled CDR3 identification, clonotype clustering and error correction. A nonparametric unseen species model with Euler transformation was used to estimate lower-bound total TCR beta diversity. TCRdb ran its own pipeline on the public reads, namely fastp trimming at Q25 and MiXCR clone calling, and kept in-frame beta chains. Rows matching on CDR3 protein sequence are summarized as one entry with the most common DNA and genes. The V and J calls were not made by the authors but by TCRdb's processing. The sample table shows some 1,500,000 distinct CDR3 sequences, and around 40% are seen once. The ten largest clones capture just over 4% of the sample.

The sequenced sample was blood. This TCR came from a woman aged 18-29 years in good health.

CDR3 loop: CASSLLAGEGNTQYF. The sequenced DNA: TGTGCCAGCAGCTTACTAGCGGGAGAGGGAAATACGCAGTATTTT. The chain uses TRBV7-2 and TRBJ2-3; TRBD2 lines up with 10 middle nucleotides. Including the terminal cysteine and phenylalanine, the CDR3 comprises 15 residues. Only the CDR3 DNA is retained, 45 bases long and in frame from the first base. CDR1 SGHTA and CDR2 FQGNSA are derived from the germline V gene. Here V drops 2 bases and J drops 7 bases, and the junction holds 6 bases not matched to any gene.